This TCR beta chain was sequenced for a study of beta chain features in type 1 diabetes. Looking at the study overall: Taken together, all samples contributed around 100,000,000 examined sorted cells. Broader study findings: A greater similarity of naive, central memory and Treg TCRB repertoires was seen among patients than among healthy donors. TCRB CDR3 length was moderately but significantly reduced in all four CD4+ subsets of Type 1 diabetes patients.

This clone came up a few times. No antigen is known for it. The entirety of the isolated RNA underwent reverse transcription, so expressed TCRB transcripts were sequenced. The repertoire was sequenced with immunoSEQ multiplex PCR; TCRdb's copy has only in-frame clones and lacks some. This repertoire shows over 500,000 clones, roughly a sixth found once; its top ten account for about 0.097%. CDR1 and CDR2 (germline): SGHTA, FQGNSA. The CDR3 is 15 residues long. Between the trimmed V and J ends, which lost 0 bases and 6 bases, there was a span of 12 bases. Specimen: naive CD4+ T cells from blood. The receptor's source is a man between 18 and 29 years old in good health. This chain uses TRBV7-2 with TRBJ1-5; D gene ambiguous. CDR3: CASSLAGLLGQPQHF. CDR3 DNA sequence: TGTGCCAGCAGCTTAGCAGGGCTTTTAGGTCAGCCCCAGCATTTT. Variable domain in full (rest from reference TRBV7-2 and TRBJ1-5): GAGVSQSPSNKVTEKGKDVELRCDPISGHTALYWYRQSLGQGLEFLIYFQGNSAPDKSGLPSDRFSAERTGGSVSTLTIQRTQQEDSAVYLCASSLAGLLGQPQHFGDGTRLSIL.